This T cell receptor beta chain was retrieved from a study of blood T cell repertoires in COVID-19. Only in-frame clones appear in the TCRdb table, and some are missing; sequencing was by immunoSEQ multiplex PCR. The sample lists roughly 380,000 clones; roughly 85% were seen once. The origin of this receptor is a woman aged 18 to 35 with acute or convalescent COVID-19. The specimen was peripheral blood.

The chain's CDR3 is CASSPPRGYNEKLFF. CDR3 coding DNA: TGTGCCAGCTCACCACCCAGGGGTTATAATGAAAAACTGTTTTTT. The chain links TRBV18 to TRBJ1-4; TRBD1 is a possible D gene (6 bases). This CDR3 region has 15 residues. V lost 0 bases, J lost 4 bases, and 9 bases lay in between. Germline CDR1 KGHSH, CDR2 LQKENI.